One and the same sample provided the 26 T cell receptor beta chains below, sequenced in a study of blood T cells in healthy people across ages. A second PCR of about 7 to 12 cycles used a sample-barcoded 5' primer and a J-beta primer mix. TCRdb recomputed calls from the 5' RACE reads with MiXCR, one row per CDR3 protein. The table includes approximately 800,000 distinct CDR3 sequences, roughly 35% detected once. The sample was blood. Receptors originate from a man between 18 and 35 years old in good health.

The genes are TRBV20-1 and TRBJ1-1, with D tentatively TRBD1 (5 bases). The CDR3 runs 14 residues. The V end was cut by 5 bases, the J end by 4 bases, with 17 bases between. Germline loops: CDR1 DFQATT, CDR2 SNEGSKA (reference sequence). CDR3 protein: CSAGRSFGGTEAFF. The CDR3 DNA reads as TGCAGTGCTGGGAGGTCTTTCGGGGGCACTGAAGCTTTCTTT.

CDR3 nucleotide sequence: TGCGCCAGCAGCCCCGGGGCCATAGAAGAGACCCAGTTCTTC. It codes for CASSPGAIEETQFF. The V gene is TRBV5-1, the J gene TRBJ2-5, with D perhaps being TRBD1 or TRBD2 (5 bases each). The DNA matches TRBJ2-1 better at its end, which makes the J call doubtful. The CDR3 runs to 14 residues. CDR1 is SGHRS, CDR2 YFSETQ, per germline.

This clonotype occurred a few times. The V call is TRBV5-1, the J call TRBJ2-3; D is unresolved. Trimming took off 4 bases at V and 3 bases at J, with 12 bases between the two ends. Germline V gene sequence: CDR1 SGHRS, CDR2 YFSETQ. The CDR3 contains 14 residues. In DNA, the CDR3 is TGCGCCAGCAGCGTTCGACTGGAGACAGATACGCAGTATTTT. It is translated as CASSVRLETDTQYF.

For the CDR3, the DNA is TGTGCCAGCAAAAACCGGGACGTCAGTAAAGAGACCCAGTTCTTC. It translates to CASKNRDVSKETQFF. The chain has TRBV6-6 and TRBJ2-1, with D perhaps assigned TRBD1 or TRBD2 (5 bases each). V gave up 7 bases and J gave up 13 bases, with 26 bases separating them. The CDR3 totals 15 residues. Per germline, CDR1 MNHNY and CDR2 SVGAGI (reference sequence).

The V call is TRBV6-2 or TRBV6-3, the J call TRBJ1-2; 7 bases line up with TRBD1. Trimming at V came to 3 bases and at J to 2 bases, leaving 6 bases not matched to a gene. This CDR3 contains 15 residues. Germline assignment: CDR1 MNHEY and CDR2 SVGEGT. The chain's CDR3 is CASSYHRRGNYGYTF. The CDR3 DNA reads TGTGCCAGCAGTTATCATCGCAGGGGGAACTATGGCTACACCTTC.

The chain links TRBV20-1 to TRBJ1-1; D gene uncertain. Germline V lookup: CDR1 DFQATT, CDR2 SNEGSKA (reference sequence). The germline V and J ends were trimmed by 3 bases and 1 base, with 12 bases remaining between them. The CDR3 is made up of 14 amino acids. The CDR3 protein is CSASSRSGNTEAFF. The CDR3 coding sequence is TGCAGTGCTAGTTCCAGGTCGGGGAACACTGAAGCTTTCTTT.

A word on this clonotype: Sequence at one end of the junction differs from germline and may be a read error. The rearrangement joins TRBV5-6 to TRBJ1-2; weak D call: TRBD1 (6 bases). Germline CDR1 and CDR2: SGHDT and YYEEEE. The length of the CDR3 is 12 residues. The CDR3: CAGSPQGRGYTF. DNA of the CDR3: TGTGCCGGCAGCCCACAGGGTCGAGGCTACACCTTC.

This clonotype appeared many times. The chain carries TRBV20-1 and TRBJ2-3; D possibly matches TRBD1 or TRBD2 (5 bases each). With 3 bases removed from V and 3 bases from J, the gap between germline ends came to 25 bases. The CDR3 is 18 residues long. Germline V CDR1 and CDR2: DFQATT, SNEGSKA (reference sequence). The CDR3 protein is CSARIIGGGRIRTDTQYF. The CDR3 nucleotides read TGCAGTGCTAGGATTATTGGGGGTGGTAGGATTCGGACAGATACGCAGTATTTT.

Of note for this clonotype: Germline is not matched at one junction end, which may reflect a read error. The V call is TRBV7-9, the J call TRBJ1-2, with 8 bases that match TRBD1. The length of the CDR3 is 15 residues. Germline CDR1 SEHNR, CDR2 FQNEAQ (reference sequence). The CDR3 bases are TGTGCCAGCAGCTTAGAAGCGGGACAGGACTATGACTACACCTTC. This sequence encodes CASSLEAGQDYDYTF.

This clonotype was seen only a few times. The chain recombines TRBV12-3 or TRBV12-4 with TRBJ2-1; TRBD2 matches 13 bases. V lost 3 bases and J lost 5; bases outside the gene matches: 7. There are 17 residues in the CDR3. DNA for the CDR3: TGTGCCAGCAGTTTGTTAACTAGCGGGGGGGCGGACAATGAGCAGTTCTTC. The encoded protein is CASSLLTSGGADNEQFF.

V is TRBV6-1 and J is TRBJ2-3, with TRBD2 as a possible D gene (6 bases). The CDR3 contains 10 residues. The V end was cut by 11 bases, the J end by 8 bases, with 11 bases between. The germline V gene encodes CDR1 MNHNS and CDR2 SASEGT. The CDR3 coding sequence is TGTGCCGGAGGGTTAGGTACGCAGTATTTT. Amino acid sequence: CAGGLGTQYF.

The chain carries TRBV7-2 and TRBJ2-1; D unresolved. CDR3 size: 12 residues. Trimming removed 4 bases at V and 12 bases at J, with 13 bases between. In germline, CDR1 is SGHTA, CDR2 FQGNSA. The CDR3 coding sequence is TGTGCCAGCAGCTCAGCTTTTATAGGGCAGTTCTTC. Translating it yields CASSSAFIGQFF. Full variable domain (outside the CDR3, taken from reference TRBV7-2 and TRBJ2-1): GAGVSQSPSNKVTEKGKDVELRCDPISGHTALYWYRQSLGQGLEFLIYFQGNSAPDKSGLPSDRFSAERTGGSVSTLTIQRTQQEDSAVYLCASSSAFIGQFFGPGTRLTVL.

This chain uses TRBV30 with TRBJ2-5; possible D gene TRBD2, 6 bases. This CDR3 is 11 amino acids long. Germline CDR1 is GTSNPN and CDR2 is SVGIG (reference sequence). Trimming removed 8 bases at V and 5 bases at J, with 12 bases between. The CDR3 DNA reads as TGTGCCGGAGGGGTAAGGGAGACCCAGTACTTC. This sequence encodes CAGGVRETQYF. The complete variable domain, with remaining parts taken from reference TRBV30 and TRBJ2-5, reads SQTIHQWPATLVQPVGSPLSLECTVEGTSNPNLYWYRQAAGRGLQLLFYSVGIGQISSEVPQNLSASRPQDRQFILSSKKLLLSDSGFYLCAGGVRETQYFGPGTRLLVL.

This clonotype was detected only a few times. The chain uses TRBV15 and TRBJ2-1; tentatively, D is TRBD1 (6 bases). The J call is in doubt because the DNA end fits TRBJ2-7 better. The CDR3 totals 15 residues. Germline CDR1 and CDR2: LNHNV and YYDKDF (reference sequence). CDR3 loop: CATSEDRSSYNEQYF. The CDR3 nucleotides read TGTGCCACCAGCGAAGACAGGAGCTCCTACAATGAGCAGTACTTC.

CDR3 protein: CASSYFHTGELFF. CDR3 DNA: TGTGCCAGCAGTTACTTCCACACCGGGGAGCTGTTTTTT. V and J are TRBV6-2 or TRBV6-3 and TRBJ2-2; D ambiguous. The CDR3 runs to 13 residues. The ends were cut back, 1 base at V and 3 bases at J, with 3 bases in the middle. Germline-derived CDR1 and CDR2 are MNHEY and SVGEGT.

In its sample, this clonotype was seen many times. The CDR3 region is CASSLMGRPPNNEQFF. The CDR3 DNA sequence: TGTGCCAGCAGCTTAATGGGGCGCCCTCCCAACAATGAGCAGTTCTTC. The chain has TRBV7-2 and TRBJ2-1; D is perhaps TRBD1 (5 bases). The CDR3 loop spans 16 amino acids. The V gene's germline CDR1 is SGHTA and CDR2 FQGNSA. V lost 2 bases to trimming and J lost 5 bases, with 16 bases between them. The entire variable domain, with the rest obtained from reference TRBV7-2 and TRBJ2-1, is as follows: GAGVSQSPSNKVTEKGKDVELRCDPISGHTALYWYRQSLGQGLEFLIYFQGNSAPDKSGLPSDRFSAERTGGSVSTLTIQRTQQEDSAVYLCASSLMGRPPNNEQFFGPGTRLTVL.

This chain uses TRBV20-1 with TRBJ2-5; tentatively, D is TRBD1 (5 bases). The CDR3 extends over 15 amino acids. The V gene lost 6 bases and the J gene lost 6 bases, with 23 bases spanning the gap. CDR1 DFQATT and CDR2 SNEGSKA come from the germline V gene (reference sequence). The CDR3 DNA reads TGCAGTGCAACGTACAGGTCGGGCGTTGGCAAGACCCAGTACTTC. Protein sequence: CSATYRSGVGKTQYF.

The chain couples TRBV21-1 to TRBJ2-3. TRBV21-1 is noted as a pseudogene. This CDR3 is 16 amino acids long. The CDR3 is CTSSKVAFTSTDTQYF. The DNA for the CDR3 is TGTACCAGCAGCAAAGTGGCGTTTACTAGCACAGATACGCAGTATTTT.

V is TRBV11-2 and J is TRBJ1-2, with TRBD1 identical over 10 bases. The length of the CDR3 is 15 residues. Germline V lookup: CDR1 SGHAT, CDR2 FQNNGV. V trimming: 0 bases; J trimming: 7 bases; junction bases outside the gene matches: 5. The CDR3 bases are TGTGCCAGCAGCTTAGAAGACGGGGACAGGGGTGGCTACACCTTC. Protein product: CASSLEDGDRGGYTF.

Written as DNA, the CDR3 is TGTGCCAGCAATGGGTTACTAATGGATCAGCCCCAGCATTTT. Translated: CASNGLLMDQPQHF. J is TRBJ1-5 and V is TRBV25-1; D remains unclear. Trimming cost V 7 bases and J 5 bases, with 15 bases left between them. Looked up from germline, CDR1 is MGHDK and CDR2 is SYGVNS. The CDR3 consists of 14 residues. Supplemented by reference TRBV25-1 and TRBJ1-5, the full variable domain reads EADIYQTPRYLVIGTGKKITLECSQTMGHDKMYWYQQDPGMELHLIHYSYGVNSTEKGDLSSESTVSRIRTEHFPLTLESARPSHTSQYLCASNGLLMDQPQHFGDGTRLSIL.

This clonotype was observed a handful of times. The V gene is TRBV2, the J gene TRBJ1-2; TRBD1 is a possible D gene (5 bases). This CDR3 spans 13 amino acids. From germline, CDR1 is SNHLY and CDR2 FYNNEI. V lost 7 bases and J lost 0, with 9 bases in between. CDR3 protein: CASTRQPNYGYTF. The CDR3 nucleotides are TGTGCCAGCACGAGACAGCCTAACTATGGCTACACCTTC. Full variable domain (remainder filled in from reference TRBV2 and TRBJ1-2): EPEVTQTPSHQVTQMGQEVILRCVPISNHLYFYWYRQILGQKVEFLVSFYNNEISEKSEIFDDQFSVERPDGSNFTLKIRSTKLEDSAMYFCASTRQPNYGYTFGSGTRLTVV.

This clonotype was seen repeatedly, ten times or more. The chain joins TRBV6-5 to TRBJ2-1; no reliable D call. Trimming took off 6 bases at V and 10 bases at J, with 13 bases between the two ends. Looked up from germline, CDR1 is MNHEY and CDR2 is SVGAGI. This CDR3 comprises 12 residues. CDR3 in DNA: TGTGCCAGCAGCCTGAGGAGTCGGGAGCAGTTCTTC. This gives the protein CASSLRSREQFF.

This clonotype showed up many times. V and J are TRBV7-9 and TRBJ2-3; D uncertain. The CDR3 is 13 residues long. Germline V lookup: CDR1 SEHNR, CDR2 FQNEAQ (reference sequence). The V and J ends lost 3 bases and 3 bases respectively, with 7 bases between them. The DNA for the CDR3 is TGTGCCAGCAGCTTCCGGCTTACAGATACGCAGTATTTT. Translation gives CASSFRLTDTQYF.

The chain combines TRBV19 with TRBJ1-1; D is perhaps TRBD1 (6 bases). The CDR3 length is 12 residues. V was shortened by 8 bases and J by 4 bases, with 11 bases between the two germline ends. Germline V lookup: CDR1 LNHDA, CDR2 SQIVND (reference sequence). Here the CDR3 reads CASGGAGTEAFF. As DNA, the CDR3 is TGTGCCAGTGGGGGCGCGGGCACTGAAGCTTTCTTT.

This clonotype was detected ten times or more. The CDR3 spells CASSLVAAYTDTQYF. The CDR3 nucleotides read TGCGCCAGCAGCTTGGTGGCAGCATACACAGATACGCAGTATTTT. The rearrangement links TRBV5-1 to TRBJ2-3; D ambiguous. The CDR3 totals 15 residues. V lost 0 bases to trimming and J lost 2 bases, with 10 bases between them. Germline loops: CDR1 SGHRS, CDR2 YFSETQ. The entire variable domain, with the rest obtained from reference TRBV5-1 and TRBJ2-3, is as follows: KAGVTQTPRYLIKTRGQQVTLSCSPISGHRSVSWYQQTPGQGLQFLFEYFSETQRNKGNFPGRFSGRQFSNSRSEMNVSTLELGDSALYLCASSLVAAYTDTQYFGPGTRLTVL.

This clonotype was detected many times. The chain employs TRBV25-1 and TRBJ2-5; TRBD1 matches at 9 bases. The length of the CDR3 is 18 residues. The J segment lost 6 bases and the V segment lost 3 bases, leaving 17 bases of the junction unmatched. The germline gives CDR1 MGHDK, CDR2 SYGVNS. The CDR3 nucleotides read TGTGCCAGCAGTGAGACCCCCACCAACGGACAGGGGTCGAAGACCCAGTACTTC. It specifies CASSETPTNGQGSKTQYF.